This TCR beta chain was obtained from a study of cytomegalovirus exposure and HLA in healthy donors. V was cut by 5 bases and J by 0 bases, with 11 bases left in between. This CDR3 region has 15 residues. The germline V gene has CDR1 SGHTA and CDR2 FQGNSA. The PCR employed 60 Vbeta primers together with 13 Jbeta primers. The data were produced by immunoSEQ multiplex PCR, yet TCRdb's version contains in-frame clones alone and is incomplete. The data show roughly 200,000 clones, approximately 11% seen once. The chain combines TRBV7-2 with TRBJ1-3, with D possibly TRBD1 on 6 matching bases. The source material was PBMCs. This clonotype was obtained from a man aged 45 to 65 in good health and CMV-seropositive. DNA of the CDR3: TGTGCCAGCAGCAGCGCAGGGGTCTCTGGAAACACCATATATTTT. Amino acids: CASSSAGVSGNTIYF.